Each of the 2 T cell receptor beta chains below was sequenced from the same sample in a study of blood T cell repertoires in COVID-19. TCRdb's copy holds only in-frame clones and misses some; the assay was immunoSEQ multiplex PCR. The repertoire holds about 120,000 clones, with about 72% as singletons. Sequences were obtained from peripheral blood. These receptors were obtained from a woman aged 65 to 85 with acute or convalescent COVID-19.

The rearrangement uses TRBV4-1 and TRBJ2-1; D is ambiguous. Germline-derived CDR1 and CDR2 are MGHRA and YSYEKL. Trimming cost V 1 base and J 10 bases, with 8 bases left between them. The CDR3 extends over 12 amino acids. CDR3 sequence reads: CASSQVGQEQFF. The CDR3 region has the DNA TGCGCCAGCAGCCAAGTTGGTCAGGAGCAGTTCTTC.

The chain recombines TRBV21-1 with TRBJ1-2. TRBV21-1 is a pseudogene. This CDR3 is 16 amino acids long. The CDR3 is CASSKLQRARDYGYTF. DNA of the CDR3: TGTGCCAGCAGCAAACTTCAAAGGGCGCGGGACTATGGCTACACCTTC.